This TCR beta chain was found in a study of blood T cell repertoires in COVID-19. Assay used: immunoSEQ multiplex PCR; TCRdb lists only in-frame clones, some missing. The repertoire holds 250,000 or so clones, 82% seen once, with 3.4% in the top ten. In this sample, this clone turned up a few times. V was clipped by 0 bases and J by 2 bases; unmatched bases: 5. The length of the CDR3 is 17 residues. Germline V gives CDR1 MRHNA, CDR2 SNTAGT. The source material was peripheral blood. This chain joins TRBV6-4 and TRBJ2-5, with TRBD2 identical over 11 bases. This TCR derives from a woman between 18 and 29 years old with acute or convalescent COVID-19. CDR3 residues: CASSDSLGLAAQETQYF. As DNA, the CDR3 is TGTGCCAGCAGTGACTCACTGGGACTAGCGGCTCAAGAGACCCAGTACTTC.